One and the same sample provided the 25 T cell receptor beta chains below, sequenced in a study of shared clonotypes between healthy human individuals. Naive CD8 cells lacked CD45RO, underwent positive selection for CCR7 and left out terminally differentiated effector memory CD45RA+ cells. Method: immunoSEQ multiplex PCR; TCRdb's copy keeps in-frame clones and lacks some. Seen here are 650,000 to 800,000 clones, about 90% observed once, and the top ten hold about a quarter. Sequencing was done on a sample of naive CD8+ T cells sorted from blood. The receptors come from a man aged 30 to 45 in good health.

The chain carries TRBV9 and TRBJ2-5, with TRBD1 matching over 10 bases. V gave up 3 bases and J gave up 10 bases; unmatched junction bases: 12. The CDR3 is 15 amino acids. Germline V lookup: CDR1 SGDLS, CDR2 YYNGEE. The CDR3 sequence is CASSGVGTGAQNQYF. The CDR3 coding sequence is TGTGCCAGCAGCGGGGTTGGGACAGGGGCCCAAAACCAGTACTTC.

This clone has more than one count but fewer than ten. This chain connects TRBV2 to TRBJ1-2; tentatively, D is TRBD1 (5 bases). Germline CDR1 SNHLY, CDR2 FYNNEI. The V and J ends lost 1 base and 4 bases respectively, with 10 bases between them. This CDR3 has 14 amino acids. CDR3 loop: CASSEGKGTYGYTF. The CDR3 nucleotides are TGTGCCAGCAGTGAAGGTAAAGGGACCTATGGCTACACCTTC.

The CDR3 nucleotides are TGTGCCAGCAGCGTAGCCCCCCAGAACAGGCGGAACACTGAAGCTTTCTTT. It translates to CASSVAPQNRRNTEAFF. This chain links TRBV9 with TRBJ1-1, with D maybe TRBD1 (5 bases). Germline CDR1 SGDLS, CDR2 YYNGEE. Trimming removed 0 bases from V and 1 base from J, with 16 bases in between. The CDR3 consists of 17 residues.

The V gene is TRBV27, the J gene TRBJ2-1, with a tentative D call TRBD2 (6 bases). Germline V gene data show CDR1 as MNHEY and CDR2 as SMNVEV (reference sequence). The V and J ends lost 7 bases and 0 bases respectively, with 10 bases between them. The CDR3 covers 14 residues. The DNA of the CDR3 is TGTGCCAGCACGGGGGATAGCTCCTACAATGAGCAGTTCTTC. Translated, it gives CASTGDSSYNEQFF.

This clone was seen a few times. The chain links TRBV4-1 to TRBJ2-2, with 12 bases identical to TRBD2. The J segment lost 4 bases and the V segment lost 4 bases, leaving 1 base of the junction unmatched. CDR3 length: 15 amino acids. The germline gives CDR1 MGHRA, CDR2 YSYEKL. The CDR3 loop reads CASSPGLAGTGELFF. CDR3 DNA sequence: TGCGCCAGCAGCCCGGGACTAGCGGGCACCGGGGAGCTGTTTTTT.

The V and J genes are TRBV7-7 and TRBJ2-2, with D unresolved. This CDR3 region has 17 residues. Germline V gene lookup returns CDR1 SSHAT and CDR2 FNYEAQ (reference sequence). Trimming removed 7 bases from V and 1 base from J, with 19 bases in between. The CDR3 DNA reads as TGTGCCAGCACCCCCGGTCTGGTACAAGTGAACACCGGGGAGCTGTTTTTT. This gives the protein CASTPGLVQVNTGELFF.

This rearrangement joins TRBV27 to TRBJ2-7, with 9 positions matching TRBD2. The CDR3 extends over 14 amino acids. The V gene's germline CDR1 is MNHEY and CDR2 SMNVEV (reference sequence). V gave up 5 bases and J gave up 3 bases; unmatched junction bases: 5. The CDR3 is CASSSGRSRYEQYF. DNA for the CDR3: TGTGCCAGCAGTAGCGGGAGGAGTCGCTACGAGCAGTACTTC.

This chain uses TRBV7-2 with TRBJ1-1; no firm D call. Germline lookup yields CDR1 SGHTA and CDR2 FQGNSA. Between the trimmed V and J ends, which lost 1 base and 5 bases, there was a span of 17 bases. The length of the CDR3 is 16 residues. The CDR3 DNA is TGTGCCAGCAGCTTAGTGATGGCCAGCCCTGGGACTGAAGCTTTCTTT. Encoded protein: CASSLVMASPGTEAFF.

The rearrangement links TRBV9 to TRBJ1-2; D is ambiguous. V was cut by 4 bases and J by 4 bases, with 2 bases left in between. The CDR3 spans 10 residues. The germline gives CDR1 SGDLS, CDR2 YYNGEE. CDR3 bases: TGTGCCAGCAGCTCCTATGGCTACACCTTC. Its protein is CASSSYGYTF.

The rearrangement joins TRBV29-1 to TRBJ2-1; 7 bases line up with TRBD2. V lost 2 bases, J lost 10 bases, and 8 bases stayed unmatched. This CDR3 comprises 13 residues. Germline assignment: CDR1 SQVTM and CDR2 ANQGSEA. In nucleotides, the CDR3 is TGCAGCGTTGAATTGGGCGGGAGTGGGGAGCAGTTCTTC. The encoded protein is CSVELGGSGEQFF.

The chain employs TRBV6-1 and TRBJ1-1, with D perhaps matching TRBD1 (5 bases). Germline CDR1 and CDR2: MNHNS and SASEGT. V lost 6 bases to trimming and J lost 1 base, with 12 bases between them. This CDR3 is built from 14 residues. CDR3 coding DNA: TGTGCCAGCAGCGCCTGGGGGGGGAACACTGAAGCTTTCTTT. This codes for CASSAWGGNTEAFF.

This sequence joins TRBV5-1 and TRBJ2-1, with 14 bases that match TRBD2. This CDR3 is built from 17 residues. Germline V gene lookup returns CDR1 SGHRS and CDR2 YFSETQ. Trimming removed 2 bases from V and 7 bases from J; junction bases left unmatched: 8. The CDR3 sequence is CASSFGSTSGRGNEQFF. The CDR3 DNA follows: TGCGCCAGCAGCTTCGGCTCGACTAGCGGGAGGGGTAATGAGCAGTTCTTC.

This clone was counted once. The J gene is TRBJ2-6, the V gene TRBV5-1; 9 bases fit TRBD1. The CDR3 spans 19 residues. V dropped 0 bases and J dropped 0; count of bases not matched to a gene: 7. Germline CDR1 is SGHRS and CDR2 is YFSETQ. The CDR3 DNA reads as TGCGCCAGCAGCTTGGACCGACAGGGGGGACTCTCTGGGGCCAACGTCCTGACTTTC. Translating gives CASSLDRQGGLSGANVLTF.

In its sample, this clone was seen many times. The V call is TRBV28, the J call TRBJ1-3, with 7 bases matching TRBD1. Germline CDR1 MDHEN, CDR2 SYDVKM. The V and J ends lost 3 bases and 0 bases, in that order; junction bases with no gene match: 8. The CDR3 has 17 residues. The chain's CDR3 is CASSFPGQSYSGNTIYF. The CDR3 bases are TGTGCCAGCAGTTTTCCGGGACAGAGTTACTCTGGAAACACCATATATTTT. Full variable domain (missing parts from reference TRBV28 and TRBJ1-3): DVKVTQSSRYLVKRTGEKVFLECVQDMDHENMFWYRQDPGLGLRLIYFSYDVKMKEKGDIPEGYSVSREKKERFSLILESASTNQTSMYLCASSFPGQSYSGNTIYFGEGSWLTVV.

The CDR3 sequence: CASSPWSPPNTGELFF. DNA for the CDR3: TGCGCCAGCAGCCCGTGGAGCCCTCCGAACACCGGGGAGCTGTTTTTT. V is TRBV5-1 and J is TRBJ2-2, with no clear D. Trimming took 4 bases from V and 0 from J, leaving 13 bases between them. The CDR3 extends over 16 amino acids. Germline values: CDR1 SGHRS, CDR2 YFSETQ.

The J gene is TRBJ2-1, the V gene TRBV19; TRBD2 matches 7 bases. In germline, CDR1 is LNHDA, CDR2 SQIVND (reference sequence). This CDR3 contains 13 residues. V lost 3 bases and J lost 9; bases outside the gene matches: 5. The CDR3 region has the DNA TGTGCCAGTAGTATCCCCCTAGCGGTTGAGCAGTTCTTC. Its protein is CASSIPLAVEQFF. Full variable domain (outside the CDR3, taken from reference TRBV19 and TRBJ2-1): DGGITQSPKYLFRKEGQNVTLSCEQNLNHDAMYWYRQDPGQGLRLIYYSQIVNDFQKGDIAEGYSVSREKKESFPLTVTSAQKNPTAFYLCASSIPLAVEQFFGPGTRLTVL.

This clone was recorded once. The CDR3 nucleotides are TGTGCCAGCAGCTCTTTGCACGACAGGGTCAGGGAGACCCAGTACTTC. This encodes CASSSLHDRVRETQYF. V and J are TRBV7-9 and TRBJ2-5, with 7 bases lining up with TRBD1. J lost 5 bases, V lost 4 bases, and 13 bases had no gene match. The CDR3 loop spans 16 amino acids. Germline assignment: CDR1 SEHNR and CDR2 FQNEAQ (reference sequence). Full variable domain (rest looked up from reference TRBV7-9 and TRBJ2-5): DTGVSQNPRHKITKRGQNVTFRCDPISEHNRLYWYRQTLGQGPEFLTYFQNEAQLEKSRLLSDRFSAERPKGSFSTLEIQRTEQGDSAMYLCASSSLHDRVRETQYFGPGTRLLVL.

This clone was detected once. The rearrangement joins TRBV4-1 to TRBJ2-7, with D possibly being TRBD2 (7 bases). CDR1 MGHRA and CDR2 YSYEKL come from the germline V gene. This CDR3 is built from 16 residues. Trimming cost V 0 bases and J 3 bases, with 15 bases left between them. The CDR3 loop is CASSQDGGGGYYEQYF. The CDR3 bases are TGCGCCAGCAGCCAAGATGGAGGGGGGGGATACTACGAGCAGTACTTC.

This chain joins TRBV29-1 and TRBJ2-7, with 13 bases fitting TRBD2. Germline assignment: CDR1 SQVTM and CDR2 ANQGSEA. This CDR3 is built from 16 residues. With V trimmed by 6 bases and J by 5 bases, 13 bases remained unmatched. The CDR3 sequence is CSVSRIVTSGRDEQYF. In nucleotides, the CDR3 is TGCAGCGTCTCTAGGATCGTAACTAGCGGGAGGGACGAGCAGTACTTC.

The J gene is TRBJ2-5, the V gene TRBV27, with 13 bases identical to TRBD2. The CDR3 covers 16 residues. In germline, CDR1 is MNHEY, CDR2 SMNVEV (reference sequence). V shed 5 bases and J 5 bases; nucleotides not matched to a gene: 8. This CDR3 is CASSQLAGGRGETQYF. For the CDR3, the DNA is TGTGCCAGCAGTCAACTAGCGGGAGGGCGTGGGGAGACCCAGTACTTC.

This clone has only one observation. This chain connects TRBV15 to TRBJ2-1, with 8 positions matching TRBD2. Germline V gene data show CDR1 as LNHNV and CDR2 as YYDKDF (reference sequence). After removal of 3 bases from V and 6 bases from J, the junction contained 1 base not matched to a gene. The CDR3 totals 13 residues. CDR3 nucleotides: TGTGCCACCAGCAGCGGGAGGGCCAATGAGCAGTTCTTC. Residues: CATSSGRANEQFF.

This chain links TRBV27 with TRBJ2-2; D might be TRBD1 (6 bases). Trimming pared 4 bases from V and 0 bases from J, leaving 9 bases between. The CDR3 is 15 amino acids. Per germline, CDR1 MNHEY and CDR2 SMNVEV (reference sequence). The CDR3 nucleotides read TGTGCCAGCAGTTCAGGGGTAACGAACACCGGGGAGCTGTTTTTT. Translated, it gives CASSSGVTNTGELFF.

The chain recombines TRBV7-9 with TRBJ2-2, with 7 bases aligning to TRBD1. Germline V gives CDR1 SEHNR, CDR2 FQNEAQ (reference sequence). V dropped 3 bases and J dropped 6; count of bases not matched to a gene: 19. This CDR3 is built from 19 residues. This CDR3 reads CASSFRDSGGRGNAGELFF. The CDR3 DNA follows: TGTGCCAGCAGCTTCCGGGACAGTGGCGGAAGGGGAAACGCCGGGGAGCTGTTTTTT.

Here the CDR3 DNA reads TGCGCCAGCAGTGTACTACAGCCCTACGAGCAGTACTTC. It translates to CASSVLQPYEQYF. The chain couples TRBV10-2 to TRBJ2-7, with D unresolved. The CDR3 totals 13 residues. Germline CDR1 and CDR2: WSHSY and SAAADI. V lost 4 bases and J lost 2, with 9 bases in between.

J is TRBJ2-5 and V is TRBV4-3; D ambiguous. Germline V CDR1 and CDR2: LGHNA, YSLEER. Trimming left V 0 bases short and J 5 bases short, with 16 bases between. This CDR3 is built from 16 residues. CDR3 amino acids: CASSQDGALTSETQYF. CDR3 DNA: TGCGCCAGCAGCCAAGACGGTGCCCTCACCTCGGAGACCCAGTACTTC.